This passage covers 10 T cell receptor beta chains from one sample sequenced in a study of blood T cell repertoires in COVID-19. The data were produced by immunoSEQ multiplex PCR, yet TCRdb's version contains in-frame clones alone and is incomplete. The sample yields roughly 73,000 clones, roughly 76% seen once. The sample comprised peripheral blood. The receptors come from an older woman with acute or convalescent COVID-19.

This clone has a single count. The chain combines TRBV20-1 with TRBJ1-4; a weak D match, TRBD1 (6 bases). The CDR3 runs to 11 residues. Germline CDR1 DFQATT, CDR2 SNEGSKA (reference sequence). The CDR3 reads CGGGANEKLFF. The CDR3 DNA is TGCGGAGGGGGGGCTAATGAAAAACTGTTTTTT.

The genes are TRBV10-3 and TRBJ2-7; 8 positions match TRBD2. Germline lookup yields CDR1 ENHRY and CDR2 SYGVKD. This CDR3 comprises 13 residues. The ends lost 7 bases at V and 3 bases at J; junction bases unmatched: 5. CDR3 DNA sequence: TGTGCCATCAAACGGGAGGGCCTCTACGAGCAGTACTTC. Amino acid sequence: CAIKREGLYEQYF.

V and J are TRBV2 and TRBJ1-5, with D unclear. CDR3 length: 12 residues. Germline loops: CDR1 SNHLY, CDR2 FYNNEI. V was cut by 6 bases and J by 5 bases, with 8 bases left in between. CDR3 loop: CASRASYQPQHF. The CDR3, as DNA: TGTGCCAGCAGAGCCTCTTATCAGCCCCAGCATTTT.

V usage is TRBV29-1 and J usage is TRBJ1-2; TRBD1 might be the D (5 bases). Germline loops: CDR1 SQVTM, CDR2 ANQGSEA. The CDR3 spans 13 residues. V lost 4 bases and J 0 bases, leaving 9 bases between the germline ends. Written as DNA, the CDR3 is TGCAGCGTTGGGGTCAGGGCTAACTATGGCTACACCTTC. As protein: CSVGVRANYGYTF.

In this sample, this clone turned up once. This sequence joins TRBV9 and TRBJ1-1; D possibly corresponds to TRBD1 (6 bases). V was trimmed by 3 bases and J by 4 bases, leaving 13 bases between them. Germline V gives CDR1 SGDLS, CDR2 YYNGEE. The CDR3 covers 14 residues. The CDR3, as DNA: TGTGCCAGCAGCGAAGCGCAGGGGACCACTGAAGCTTTCTTT. Amino acids: CASSEAQGTTEAFF.

This rearrangement joins TRBV4-1 to TRBJ2-3; possible D gene TRBD2, 5 bases. This CDR3 comprises 16 residues. Germline loops: CDR1 MGHRA, CDR2 YSYEKL. Deletions cut 2 bases from V and 3 bases from J, with 15 bases between. CDR3 DNA: TGCGCCAGCAGCCAACCCAGAGCTGGAGGAACAGATACGCAGTATTTT. Its translation: CASSQPRAGGTDTQYF.

The chain has TRBV19 and TRBJ1-5; no reliable D call. The germline V gene has CDR1 LNHDA and CDR2 SQIVND (reference sequence). V was pared by 1 base and J by 1 base, with 14 bases between. This CDR3 contains 17 residues. The CDR3 DNA follows: TGTGCCAGTAGTATAGGTAGGCGGACTGAGAGCAATCAGCCCCAGCATTTT. Translating gives CASSIGRRTESNQPQHF. Filled out from reference TRBV19 and TRBJ1-5, the complete variable domain reads DGGITQSPKYLFRKEGQNVTLSCEQNLNHDAMYWYRQDPGQGLRLIYYSQIVNDFQKGDIAEGYSVSREKKESFPLTVTSAQKNPTAFYLCASSIGRRTESNQPQHFGDGTRLSIL.

The chain combines TRBV19 with TRBJ1-4; D might be TRBD1 (6 bases). The CDR3 runs 13 residues. CDR1 is LNHDA, CDR2 SQIVND, per germline (reference sequence). The germline V and J ends were trimmed by 10 bases and 5 bases, with 14 bases remaining between them. The CDR3 sequence is CAILDSQNEKLFF. CDR3 nucleotides: TGTGCCATCTTGGACAGCCAGAATGAAAAACTGTTTTTT.

The chain joins TRBV5-1 to TRBJ1-1; 8 bases align to TRBD1. The J segment lost 1 base and the V segment lost 6 bases, leaving 2 bases of the junction unmatched. This CDR3 region has 13 residues. Germline V gives CDR1 SGHRS, CDR2 YFSETQ. The CDR3 sequence is CASTDRGNTEAFF. The DNA for the CDR3 is TGCGCCAGCACCGACAGGGGGAACACTGAAGCTTTCTTT.

V is TRBV5-5 and J is TRBJ1-2, with D possibly TRBD1 on 5 matching bases. The V and J ends lost 2 bases and 6 bases respectively, with 14 bases between them. CDR3 length: 14 amino acids. Germline V gene sequence: CDR1 SGHKS, CDR2 YYEKEE (reference sequence). CDR3 region: CASSFARGDDGYTF. The CDR3 DNA follows: TGTGCCAGCAGCTTTGCGCGGGGGGATGATGGCTACACCTTC.